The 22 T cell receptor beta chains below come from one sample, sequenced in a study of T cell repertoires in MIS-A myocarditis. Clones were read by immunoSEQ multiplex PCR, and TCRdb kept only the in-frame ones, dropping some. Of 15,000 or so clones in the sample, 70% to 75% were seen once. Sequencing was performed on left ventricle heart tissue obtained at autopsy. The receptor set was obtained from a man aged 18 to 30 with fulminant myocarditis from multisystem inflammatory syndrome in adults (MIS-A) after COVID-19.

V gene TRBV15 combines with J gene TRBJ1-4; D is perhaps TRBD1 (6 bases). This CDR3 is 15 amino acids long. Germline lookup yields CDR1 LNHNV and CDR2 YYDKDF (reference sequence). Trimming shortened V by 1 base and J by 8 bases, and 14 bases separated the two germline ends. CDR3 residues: CATSRGGTMKEKLFF. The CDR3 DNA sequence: TGTGCCACCAGCAGAGGGGGGACAATGAAAGAAAAACTGTTTTTT.

The CDR3 region has the DNA TGCGCCAGCAGCCCGGTTGGACAGGGGGAGACCGGGGAGCTGTTTTTT. Protein sequence: CASSPVGQGETGELFF. The chain links TRBV5-1 to TRBJ2-2; 10 nucleotides agree with TRBD1. V lost 4 bases and J lost 5; bases outside the gene matches: 8. This CDR3 spans 16 amino acids. Germline V gene sequence: CDR1 SGHRS, CDR2 YFSETQ.

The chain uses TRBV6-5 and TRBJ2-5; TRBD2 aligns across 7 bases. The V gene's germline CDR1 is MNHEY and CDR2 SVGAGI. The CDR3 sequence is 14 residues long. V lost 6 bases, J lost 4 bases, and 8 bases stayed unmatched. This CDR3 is CASSPGLWGETQYF. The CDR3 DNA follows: TGTGCCAGCAGCCCGGGACTATGGGGAGAGACCCAGTACTTC.

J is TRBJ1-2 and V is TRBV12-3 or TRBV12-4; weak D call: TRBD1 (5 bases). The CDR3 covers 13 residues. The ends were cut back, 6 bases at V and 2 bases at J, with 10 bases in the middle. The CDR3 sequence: CASSPDRNYGYTF. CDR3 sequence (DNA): TGTGCCAGCAGCCCAGACAGAAACTATGGCTACACCTTC.

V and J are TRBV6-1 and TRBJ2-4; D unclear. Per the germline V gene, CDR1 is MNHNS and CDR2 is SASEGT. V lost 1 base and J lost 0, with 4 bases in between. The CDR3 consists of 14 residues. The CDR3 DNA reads TGTGCCAGCAGTGAAGGACTAGCCAAAAACATTCAGTACTTC. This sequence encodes CASSEGLAKNIQYF.

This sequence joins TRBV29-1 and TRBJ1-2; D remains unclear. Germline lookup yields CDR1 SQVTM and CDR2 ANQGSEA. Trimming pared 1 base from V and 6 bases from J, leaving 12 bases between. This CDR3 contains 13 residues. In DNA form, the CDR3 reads TGCAGCGTTGAAGGCCTCAGCGTGGATGGCTACACCTTC. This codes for CSVEGLSVDGYTF.

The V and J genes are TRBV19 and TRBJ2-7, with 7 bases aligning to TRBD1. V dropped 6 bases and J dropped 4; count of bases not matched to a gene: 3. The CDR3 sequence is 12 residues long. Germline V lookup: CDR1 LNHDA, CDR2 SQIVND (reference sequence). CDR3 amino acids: CASSKGAYEQYF. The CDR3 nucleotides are TGTGCCAGTAGCAAGGGGGCATACGAGCAGTACTTC.

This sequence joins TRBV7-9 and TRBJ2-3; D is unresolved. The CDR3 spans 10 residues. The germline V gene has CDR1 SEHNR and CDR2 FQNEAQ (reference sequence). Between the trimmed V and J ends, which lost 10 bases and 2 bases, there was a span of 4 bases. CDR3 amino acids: CATHTDTQYF. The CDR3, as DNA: TGTGCCACCCACACAGATACGCAGTATTTT.

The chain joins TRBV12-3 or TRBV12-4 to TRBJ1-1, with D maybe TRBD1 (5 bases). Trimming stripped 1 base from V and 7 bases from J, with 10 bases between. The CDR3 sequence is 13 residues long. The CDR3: CASSLVGGSEAFF. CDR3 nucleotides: TGTGCCAGCAGTTTAGTTGGGGGGAGTGAAGCTTTCTTT.

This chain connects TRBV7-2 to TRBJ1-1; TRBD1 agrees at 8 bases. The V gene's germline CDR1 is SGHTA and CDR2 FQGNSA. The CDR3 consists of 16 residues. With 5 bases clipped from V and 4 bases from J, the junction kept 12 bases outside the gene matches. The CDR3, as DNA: TGTGCCAGCAGCCCAGCCGGGACAGGCCTGGGCACTGAAGCTTTCTTT. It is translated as CASSPAGTGLGTEAFF.

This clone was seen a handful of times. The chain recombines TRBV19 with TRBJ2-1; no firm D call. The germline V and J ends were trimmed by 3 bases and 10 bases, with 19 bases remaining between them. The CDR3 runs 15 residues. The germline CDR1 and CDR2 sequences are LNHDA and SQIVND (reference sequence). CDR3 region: CASSISSIGTDEQFF. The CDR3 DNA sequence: TGTGCCAGTAGTATTAGTTCTATCGGCACCGACGAGCAGTTCTTC.

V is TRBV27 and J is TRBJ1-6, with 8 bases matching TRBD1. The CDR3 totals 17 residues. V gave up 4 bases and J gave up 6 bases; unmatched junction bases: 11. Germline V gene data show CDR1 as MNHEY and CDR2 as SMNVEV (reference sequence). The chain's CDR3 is CASSSPPDREFNSPLHF. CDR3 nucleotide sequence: TGTGCCAGCAGTTCCCCTCCGGACAGGGAGTTTAATTCACCCCTCCACTTT.

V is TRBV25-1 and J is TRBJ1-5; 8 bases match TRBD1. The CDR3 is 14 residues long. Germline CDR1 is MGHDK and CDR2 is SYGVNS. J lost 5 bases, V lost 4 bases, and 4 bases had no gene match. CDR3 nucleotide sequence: TGTGCCAGCAGTGCTCAGGGGGCCCATCAGCCCCAGCATTTT. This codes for CASSAQGAHQPQHF.

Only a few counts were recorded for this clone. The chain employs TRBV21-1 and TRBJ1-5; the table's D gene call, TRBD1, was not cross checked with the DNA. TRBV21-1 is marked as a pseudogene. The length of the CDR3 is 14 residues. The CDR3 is CASRVDRVIQPQHF. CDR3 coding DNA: TGTGCCAGCAGAGTAGACAGGGTTATTCAGCCCCAGCATTTT.

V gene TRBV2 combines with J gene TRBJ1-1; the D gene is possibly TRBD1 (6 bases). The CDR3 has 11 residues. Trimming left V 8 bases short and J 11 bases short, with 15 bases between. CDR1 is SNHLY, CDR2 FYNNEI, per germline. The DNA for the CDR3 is TGTGCCAGCCGGGGGGCAGAAGGCGCTTTCTTT. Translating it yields CASRGAEGAFF.

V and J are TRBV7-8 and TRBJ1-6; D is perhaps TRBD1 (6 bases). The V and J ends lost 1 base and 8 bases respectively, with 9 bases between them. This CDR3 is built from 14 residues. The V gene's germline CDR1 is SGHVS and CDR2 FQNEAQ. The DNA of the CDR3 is TGTGCCAGCAGCTTAGACAGGGAGTATTCACCCCTCCACTTT. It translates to CASSLDREYSPLHF. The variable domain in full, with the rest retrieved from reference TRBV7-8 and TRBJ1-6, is GAGVSQSPRYKVAKRGQDVALRCDPISGHVSLFWYQQALGQGPEFLTYFQNEAQLDKSGLPSDRFFAERPEGSVSTLKIQRTQQEDSAVYLCASSLDREYSPLHFGNGTRLTVT.

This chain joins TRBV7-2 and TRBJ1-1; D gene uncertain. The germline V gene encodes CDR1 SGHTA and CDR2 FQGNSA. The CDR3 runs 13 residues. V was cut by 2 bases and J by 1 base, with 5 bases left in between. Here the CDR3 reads CASSLRANTEAFF. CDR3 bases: TGTGCCAGCAGCTTAAGGGCGAACACTGAAGCTTTCTTT.

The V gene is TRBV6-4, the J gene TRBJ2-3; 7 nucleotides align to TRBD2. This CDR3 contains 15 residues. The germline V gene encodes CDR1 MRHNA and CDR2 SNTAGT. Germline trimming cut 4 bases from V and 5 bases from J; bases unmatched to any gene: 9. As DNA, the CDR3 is TGTGCCAGCAGTGCATCTAGCGGTGGTGGAGATACGCAGTATTTT. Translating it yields CASSASSGGGDTQYF.

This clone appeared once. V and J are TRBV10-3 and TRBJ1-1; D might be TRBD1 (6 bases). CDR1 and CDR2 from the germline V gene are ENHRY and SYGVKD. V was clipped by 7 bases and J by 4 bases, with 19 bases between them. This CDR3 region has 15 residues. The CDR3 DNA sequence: TGTGCCATCAACAACCCCAGGGGAGAGGGCACTGAAGCTTTCTTT. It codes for CAINNPRGEGTEAFF.

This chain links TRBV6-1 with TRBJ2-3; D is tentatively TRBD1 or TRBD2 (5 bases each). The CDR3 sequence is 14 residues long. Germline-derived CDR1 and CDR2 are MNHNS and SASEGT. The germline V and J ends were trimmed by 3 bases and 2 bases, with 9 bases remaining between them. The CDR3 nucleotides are TGTGCCAGCAGTGACCGGGGCCCCACAGATACGCAGTATTTT. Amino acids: CASSDRGPTDTQYF.

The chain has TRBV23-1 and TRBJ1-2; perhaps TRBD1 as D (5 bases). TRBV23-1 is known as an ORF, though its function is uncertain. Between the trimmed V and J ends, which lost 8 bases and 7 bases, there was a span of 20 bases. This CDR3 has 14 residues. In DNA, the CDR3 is TGCGCCAGCCGGAGGGAGGGGACCCCCTCTGGCTACACCTTC. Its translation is CASRREGTPSGYTF.

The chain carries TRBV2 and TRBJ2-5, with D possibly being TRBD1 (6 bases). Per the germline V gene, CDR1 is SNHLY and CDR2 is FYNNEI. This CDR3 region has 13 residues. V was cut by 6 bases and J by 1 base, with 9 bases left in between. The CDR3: CASRGRGQETQYF. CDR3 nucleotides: TGTGCCAGCAGGGGCAGGGGCCAAGAGACCCAGTACTTC. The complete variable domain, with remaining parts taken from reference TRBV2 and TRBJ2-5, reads EPEVTQTPSHQVTQMGQEVILRCVPISNHLYFYWYRQILGQKVEFLVSFYNNEISEKSEIFDDQFSVERPDGSNFTLKIRSTKLEDSAMYFCASRGRGQETQYFGPGTRLLVL.